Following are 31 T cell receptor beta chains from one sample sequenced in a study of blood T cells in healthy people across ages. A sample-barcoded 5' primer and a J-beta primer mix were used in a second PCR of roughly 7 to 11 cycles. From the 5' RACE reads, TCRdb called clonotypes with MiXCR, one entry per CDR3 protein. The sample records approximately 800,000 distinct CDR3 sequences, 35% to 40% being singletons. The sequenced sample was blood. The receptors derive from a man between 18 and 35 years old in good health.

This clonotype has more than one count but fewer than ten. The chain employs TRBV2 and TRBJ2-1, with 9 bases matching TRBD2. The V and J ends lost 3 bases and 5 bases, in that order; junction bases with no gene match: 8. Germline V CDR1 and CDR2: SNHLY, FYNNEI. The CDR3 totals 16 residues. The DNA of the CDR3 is TGTGCCAGCAGTGATCCTGCGGGGGGGCTACACAATGAGCAGTTCTTC. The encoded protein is CASSDPAGGLHNEQFF.

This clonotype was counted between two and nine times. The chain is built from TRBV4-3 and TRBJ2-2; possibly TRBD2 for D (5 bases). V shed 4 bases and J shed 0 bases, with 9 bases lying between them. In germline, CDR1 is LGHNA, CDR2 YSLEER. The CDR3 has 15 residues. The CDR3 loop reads CASSPDYSNTGELFF. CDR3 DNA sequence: TGCGCCAGCAGCCCCGACTACTCGAACACCGGGGAGCTGTTTTTT.

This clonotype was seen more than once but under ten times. The chain's CDR3 is CASSQNFRGNEQFF. The CDR3, as DNA: TGTGCCAGCAGCCAAAATTTCAGGGGCAATGAGCAGTTCTTC. V is TRBV14 and J is TRBJ2-1; TRBD1 might be the D (6 bases). This CDR3 spans 14 amino acids. Germline V gene data show CDR1 as SGHDN and CDR2 as FVKESK. Trimming cost V 2 bases and J 6 bases, with 11 bases left between them.

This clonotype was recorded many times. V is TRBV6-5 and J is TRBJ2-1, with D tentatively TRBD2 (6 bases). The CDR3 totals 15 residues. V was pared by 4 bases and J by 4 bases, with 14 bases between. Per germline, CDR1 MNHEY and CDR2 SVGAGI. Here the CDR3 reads CASSLSDRGYNEQFF. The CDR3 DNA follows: TGTGCCAGCAGTTTGAGTGACCGGGGGTACAATGAGCAGTTCTTC.

The CDR3 protein is CASSRQMGQGAIYEQYF. In DNA, the CDR3 is TGTGCCAGCAGCCGACAAATGGGACAGGGGGCAATCTACGAGCAGTACTTC. This chain uses TRBV12-3 or TRBV12-4 with TRBJ2-5; 12 nucleotides agree with TRBD1. Near its end, the DNA agrees better with TRBJ2-7, so the J call may be wrong. The CDR3 length is 17 residues.

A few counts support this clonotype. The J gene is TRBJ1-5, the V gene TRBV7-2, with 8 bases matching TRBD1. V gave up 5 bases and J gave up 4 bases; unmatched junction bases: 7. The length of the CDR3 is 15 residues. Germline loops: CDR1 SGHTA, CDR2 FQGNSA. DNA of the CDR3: TGTGCCAGCAGCACCGGACAGGGCGCTAATCAGCCCCAGCATTTT. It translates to CASSTGQGANQPQHF.

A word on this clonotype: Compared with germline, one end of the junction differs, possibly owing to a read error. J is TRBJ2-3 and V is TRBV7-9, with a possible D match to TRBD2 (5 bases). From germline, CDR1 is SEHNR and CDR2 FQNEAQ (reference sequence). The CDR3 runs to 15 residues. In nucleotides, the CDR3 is TGTGCCAGCAGCCCACGGACGGGATCCACAGATACGCGGTATTTT. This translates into CASSPRTGSTDTRYF.

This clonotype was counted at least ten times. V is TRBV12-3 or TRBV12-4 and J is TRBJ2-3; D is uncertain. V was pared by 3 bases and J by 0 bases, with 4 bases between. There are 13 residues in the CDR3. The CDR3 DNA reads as TGTGCCAGCAGTTTCGTAAGCACAGATACGCAGTATTTT. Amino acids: CASSFVSTDTQYF.

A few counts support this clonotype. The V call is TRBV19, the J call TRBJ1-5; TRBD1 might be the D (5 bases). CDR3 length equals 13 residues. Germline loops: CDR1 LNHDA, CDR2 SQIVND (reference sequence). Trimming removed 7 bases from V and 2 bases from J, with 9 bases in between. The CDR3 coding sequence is TGTGCCAGTACAGGGTTAGGCAATCAGCCCCAGCATTTT. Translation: CASTGLGNQPQHF. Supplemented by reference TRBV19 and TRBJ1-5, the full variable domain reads DGGITQSPKYLFRKEGQNVTLSCEQNLNHDAMYWYRQDPGQGLRLIYYSQIVNDFQKGDIAEGYSVSREKKESFPLTVTSAQKNPTAFYLCASTGLGNQPQHFGDGTRLSIL.

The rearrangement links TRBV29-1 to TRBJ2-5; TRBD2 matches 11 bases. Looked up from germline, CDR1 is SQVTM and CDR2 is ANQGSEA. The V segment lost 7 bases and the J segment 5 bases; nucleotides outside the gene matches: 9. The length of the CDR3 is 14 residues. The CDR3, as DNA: TGCAGCGCAGAAGCTAGCGGGGGGTGGGAGACCCAGTACTTC. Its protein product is CSAEASGGWETQYF.

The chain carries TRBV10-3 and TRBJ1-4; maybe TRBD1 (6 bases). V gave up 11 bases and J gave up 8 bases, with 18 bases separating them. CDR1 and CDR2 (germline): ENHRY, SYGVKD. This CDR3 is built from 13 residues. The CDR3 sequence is CASARGQGEKLFF. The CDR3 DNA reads TGTGCCTCGGCCCGGGGGCAGGGGGAAAAACTGTTTTTT.

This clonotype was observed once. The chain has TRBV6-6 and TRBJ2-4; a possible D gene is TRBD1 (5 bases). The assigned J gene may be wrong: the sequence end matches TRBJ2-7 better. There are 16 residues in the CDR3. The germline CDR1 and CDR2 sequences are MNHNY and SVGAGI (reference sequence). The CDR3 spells CASSYSRAGKMYEQYF. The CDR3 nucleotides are TGTGCCAGCAGTTACTCCCGGGCAGGGAAGATGTACGAGCAGTACTTC.

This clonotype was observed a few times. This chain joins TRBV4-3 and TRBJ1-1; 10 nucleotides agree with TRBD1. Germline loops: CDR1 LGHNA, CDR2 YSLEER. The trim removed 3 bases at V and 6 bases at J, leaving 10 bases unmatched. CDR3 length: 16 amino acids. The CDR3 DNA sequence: TGCGCCAGCAGCCAGATGAGACAGGGGGCTTGGGCTGAAGCTTTCTTT. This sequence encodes CASSQMRQGAWAEAFF.

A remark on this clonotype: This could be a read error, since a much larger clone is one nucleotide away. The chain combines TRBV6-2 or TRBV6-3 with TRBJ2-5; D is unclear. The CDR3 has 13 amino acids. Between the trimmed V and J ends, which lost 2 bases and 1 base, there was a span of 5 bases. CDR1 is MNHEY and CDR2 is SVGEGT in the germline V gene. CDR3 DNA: TGTGCCAGCAGTTACGAATTCCAAGAGACCCAGTACTTC. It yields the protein CASSYEFQETQYF.

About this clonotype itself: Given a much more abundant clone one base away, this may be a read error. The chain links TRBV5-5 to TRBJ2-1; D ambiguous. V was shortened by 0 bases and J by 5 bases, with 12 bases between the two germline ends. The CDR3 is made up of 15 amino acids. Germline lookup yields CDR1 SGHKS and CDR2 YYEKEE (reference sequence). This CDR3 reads CASSLVGFPNNEQFF. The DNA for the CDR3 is TGTGCCAGCAGCTTGGTGGGTTTCCCAAACAATGAGCAGTTCTTC.

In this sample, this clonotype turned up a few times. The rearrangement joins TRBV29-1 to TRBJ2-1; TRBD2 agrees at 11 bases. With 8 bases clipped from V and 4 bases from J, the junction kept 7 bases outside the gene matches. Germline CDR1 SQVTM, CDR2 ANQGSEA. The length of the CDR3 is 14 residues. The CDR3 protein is CSLGTSGSYNEQFF. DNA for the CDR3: TGCAGCTTGGGGACTAGCGGTTCGTACAATGAGCAGTTCTTC.

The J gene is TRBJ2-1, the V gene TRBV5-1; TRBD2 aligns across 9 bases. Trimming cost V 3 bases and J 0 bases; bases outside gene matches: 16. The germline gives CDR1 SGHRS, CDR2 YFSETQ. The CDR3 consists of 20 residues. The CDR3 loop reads CASSWRSGTSRTSSYNEQFF. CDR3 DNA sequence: TGCGCCAGCAGCTGGAGATCCGGGACTAGCCGGACAAGCTCCTACAATGAGCAGTTCTTC.

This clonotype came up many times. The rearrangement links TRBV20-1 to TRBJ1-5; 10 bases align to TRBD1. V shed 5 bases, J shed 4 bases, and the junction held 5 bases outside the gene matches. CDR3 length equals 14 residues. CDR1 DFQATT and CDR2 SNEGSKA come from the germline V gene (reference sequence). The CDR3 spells CSAFDRGPNQPQHF. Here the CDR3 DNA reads TGCAGTGCTTTCGACAGGGGGCCGAATCAGCCCCAGCATTTT.

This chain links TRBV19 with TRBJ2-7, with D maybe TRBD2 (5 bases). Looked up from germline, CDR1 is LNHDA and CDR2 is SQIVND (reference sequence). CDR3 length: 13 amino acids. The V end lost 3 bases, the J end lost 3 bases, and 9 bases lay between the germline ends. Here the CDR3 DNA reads TGTGCCAGTAGTATCACGACTAACTACGAGCAGTACTTC. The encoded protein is CASSITTNYEQYF.

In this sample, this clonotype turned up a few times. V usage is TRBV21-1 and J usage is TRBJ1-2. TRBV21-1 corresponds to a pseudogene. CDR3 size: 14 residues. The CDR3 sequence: CASSKALAGYGYTF. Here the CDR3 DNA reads TGTGCCAGCAGCAAAGCGCTGGCAGGCTATGGCTACACCTTC.

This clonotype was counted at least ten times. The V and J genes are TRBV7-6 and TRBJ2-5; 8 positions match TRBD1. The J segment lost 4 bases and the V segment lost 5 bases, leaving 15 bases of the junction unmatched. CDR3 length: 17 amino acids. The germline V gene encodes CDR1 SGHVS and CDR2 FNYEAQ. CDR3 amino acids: CASSPGVQGALRETQYF. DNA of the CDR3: TGTGCCAGCAGCCCCGGCGTTCAGGGGGCCTTGAGAGAGACCCAGTACTTC.

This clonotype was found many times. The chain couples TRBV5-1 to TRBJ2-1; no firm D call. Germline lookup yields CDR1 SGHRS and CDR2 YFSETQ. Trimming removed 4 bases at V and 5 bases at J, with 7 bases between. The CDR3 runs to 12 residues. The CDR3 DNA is TGCGCCAGCAGCAAAGACCACAATGAGCAGTTCTTC. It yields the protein CASSKDHNEQFF. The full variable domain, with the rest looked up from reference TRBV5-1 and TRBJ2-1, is KAGVTQTPRYLIKTRGQQVTLSCSPISGHRSVSWYQQTPGQGLQFLFEYFSETQRNKGNFPGRFSGRQFSNSRSEMNVSTLELGDSALYLCASSKDHNEQFFGPGTRLTVL.

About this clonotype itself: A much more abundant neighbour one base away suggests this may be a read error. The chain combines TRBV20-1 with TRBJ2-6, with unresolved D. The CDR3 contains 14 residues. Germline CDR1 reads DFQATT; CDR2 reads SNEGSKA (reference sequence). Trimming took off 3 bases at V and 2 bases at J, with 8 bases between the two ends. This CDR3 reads CSARAAAGANVLTF. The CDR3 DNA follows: TGCAGTGCTAGGGCGGCCGCTGGGGCCAACGTCCTGACTTTC.

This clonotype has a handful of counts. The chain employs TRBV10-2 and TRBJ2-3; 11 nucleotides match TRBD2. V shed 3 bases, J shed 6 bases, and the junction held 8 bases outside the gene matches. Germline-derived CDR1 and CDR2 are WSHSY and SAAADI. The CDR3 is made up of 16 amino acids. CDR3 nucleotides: TGCGCCAGCAGTGAACCGATAGCGGGGGGGATGGATACGCAGTATTTT. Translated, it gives CASSEPIAGGMDTQYF.

As DNA, the CDR3 is TGTGCAAGTCGCTTAGATCAATTGGGGCGGAACACCGGGGAGCTGTTTTTT. Residues: CASRLDQLGRNTGELFF. V is TRBV12-2 and J is TRBJ2-2; the DNA was not used to check the table's D call, TRBD1. TRBV12-2 is termed a pseudogene. The CDR3 is made up of 17 amino acids.

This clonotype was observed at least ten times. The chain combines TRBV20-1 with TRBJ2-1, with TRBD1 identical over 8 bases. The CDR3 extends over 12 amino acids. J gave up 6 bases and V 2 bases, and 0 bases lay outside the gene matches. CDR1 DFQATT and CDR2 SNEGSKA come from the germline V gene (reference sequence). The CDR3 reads CSARQGANEQFF. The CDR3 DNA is TGCAGTGCTAGACAGGGGGCCAATGAGCAGTTCTTC.

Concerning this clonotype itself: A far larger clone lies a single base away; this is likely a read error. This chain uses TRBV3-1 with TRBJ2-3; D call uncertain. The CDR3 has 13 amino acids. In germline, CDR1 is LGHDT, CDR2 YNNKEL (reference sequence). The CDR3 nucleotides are TGTGCCAGCAGCCGCCCAAGCACAGATGCGCAGTATTTT. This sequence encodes CASSRPSTDAQYF.

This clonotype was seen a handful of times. CDR3 DNA sequence: TGTGCCACCAGTGATCCCCCGGGCAATGAGCAGTTCTTC. Encoded protein: CATSDPPGNEQFF. This chain joins TRBV24-1 and TRBJ2-1; D gene unclear. The CDR3 has 13 residues. The V end was cut by 3 bases, the J end by 6 bases, with 8 bases between. Looked up from germline, CDR1 is KGHDR and CDR2 is SFDVKD.

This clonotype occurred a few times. The CDR3 coding sequence is TGTGCCATCAGTGAGTCGCAGGGGGAGACCCAGTACTTC. Amino acids: CAISESQGETQYF. J is TRBJ2-5 and V is TRBV10-3, with a weak D call TRBD1 (6 bases). Germline assignment: CDR1 ENHRY and CDR2 SYGVKD. CDR3 length equals 13 residues. V lost 0 bases and J 5 bases, leaving 7 bases between the germline ends.

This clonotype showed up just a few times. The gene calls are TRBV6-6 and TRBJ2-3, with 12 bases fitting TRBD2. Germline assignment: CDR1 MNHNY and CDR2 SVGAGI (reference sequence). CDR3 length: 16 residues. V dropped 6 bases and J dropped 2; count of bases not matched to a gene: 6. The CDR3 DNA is TGTGCCAGCAGATCCCGGACTAGCGGGGTCACAGATACGCAGTATTTT. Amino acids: CASRSRTSGVTDTQYF.

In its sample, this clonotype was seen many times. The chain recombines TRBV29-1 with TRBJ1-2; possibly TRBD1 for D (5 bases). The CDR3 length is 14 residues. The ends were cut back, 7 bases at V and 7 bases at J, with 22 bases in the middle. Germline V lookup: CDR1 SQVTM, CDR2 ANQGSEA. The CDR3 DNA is TGCAGCGCAAAAGGGGCAACGGAGGGACTTGGCTACACCTTC. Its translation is CSAKGATEGLGYTF.